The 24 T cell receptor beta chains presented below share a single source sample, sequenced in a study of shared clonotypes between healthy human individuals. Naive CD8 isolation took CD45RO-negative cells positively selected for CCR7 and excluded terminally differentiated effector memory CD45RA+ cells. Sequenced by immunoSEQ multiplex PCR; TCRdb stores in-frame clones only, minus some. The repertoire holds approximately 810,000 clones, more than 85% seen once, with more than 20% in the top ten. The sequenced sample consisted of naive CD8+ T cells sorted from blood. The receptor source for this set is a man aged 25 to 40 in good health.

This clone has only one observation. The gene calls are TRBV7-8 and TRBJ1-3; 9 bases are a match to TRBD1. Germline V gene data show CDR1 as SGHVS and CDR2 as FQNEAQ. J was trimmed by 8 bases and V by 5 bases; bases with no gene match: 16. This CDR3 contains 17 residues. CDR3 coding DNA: TGTGCCAGCAGCCCCACCGACAGGGGGTTCCCCCGCGACACCATATATTTT. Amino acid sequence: CASSPTDRGFPRDTIYF.

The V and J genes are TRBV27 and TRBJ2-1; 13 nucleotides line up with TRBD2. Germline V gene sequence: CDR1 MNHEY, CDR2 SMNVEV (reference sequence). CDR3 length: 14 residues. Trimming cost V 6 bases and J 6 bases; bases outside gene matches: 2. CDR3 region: CASRGLAGVNEQFF. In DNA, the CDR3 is TGTGCCAGCAGAGGACTAGCGGGAGTCAATGAGCAGTTCTTC.

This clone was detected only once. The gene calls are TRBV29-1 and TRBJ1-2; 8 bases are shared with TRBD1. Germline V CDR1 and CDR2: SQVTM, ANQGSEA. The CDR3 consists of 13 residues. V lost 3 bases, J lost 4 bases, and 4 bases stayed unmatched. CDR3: CSVDDGTGYGYTF. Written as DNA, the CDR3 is TGCAGCGTTGACGACGGGACAGGCTATGGCTACACCTTC.

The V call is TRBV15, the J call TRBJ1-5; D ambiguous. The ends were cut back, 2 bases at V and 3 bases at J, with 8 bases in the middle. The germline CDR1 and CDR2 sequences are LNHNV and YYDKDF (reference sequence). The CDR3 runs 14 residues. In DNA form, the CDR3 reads TGTGCCACCAGCAGACAGCGAGTCAATCAGCCCCAGCATTTT. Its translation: CATSRQRVNQPQHF.

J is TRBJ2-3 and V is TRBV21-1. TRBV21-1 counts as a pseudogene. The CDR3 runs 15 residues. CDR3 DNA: TGTGCCAGCAGTGGGTTTCTTCCTGACACAGATACGCAGTATTTT. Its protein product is CASSGFLPDTDTQYF.

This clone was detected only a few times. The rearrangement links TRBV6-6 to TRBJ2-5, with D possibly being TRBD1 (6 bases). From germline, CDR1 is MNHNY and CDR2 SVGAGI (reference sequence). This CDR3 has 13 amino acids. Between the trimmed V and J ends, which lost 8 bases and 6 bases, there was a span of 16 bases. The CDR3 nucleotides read TGTGCCAGCCAAGGGGGTTTTCAGCAGACCCAGTACTTC. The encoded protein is CASQGGFQQTQYF.

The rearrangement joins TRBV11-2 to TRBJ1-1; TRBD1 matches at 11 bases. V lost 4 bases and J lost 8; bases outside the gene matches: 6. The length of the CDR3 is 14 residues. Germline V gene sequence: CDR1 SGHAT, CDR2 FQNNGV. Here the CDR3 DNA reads TGTGCCAGCAGCTCCGGACAGGGGGCCTACGAAGCTTTCTTT. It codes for CASSSGQGAYEAFF.

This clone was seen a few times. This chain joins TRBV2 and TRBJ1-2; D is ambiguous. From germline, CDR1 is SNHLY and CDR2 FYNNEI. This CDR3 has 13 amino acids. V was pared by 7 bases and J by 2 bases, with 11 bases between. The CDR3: CASKGRPNYGYTF. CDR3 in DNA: TGTGCCAGCAAAGGACGCCCGAACTATGGCTACACCTTC.

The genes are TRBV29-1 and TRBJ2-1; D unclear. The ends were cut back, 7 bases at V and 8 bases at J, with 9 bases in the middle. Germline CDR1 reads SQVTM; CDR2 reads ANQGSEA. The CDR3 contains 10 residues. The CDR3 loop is CSGRAHEQFF. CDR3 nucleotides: TGCAGCGGCCGGGCCCATGAGCAGTTCTTC.

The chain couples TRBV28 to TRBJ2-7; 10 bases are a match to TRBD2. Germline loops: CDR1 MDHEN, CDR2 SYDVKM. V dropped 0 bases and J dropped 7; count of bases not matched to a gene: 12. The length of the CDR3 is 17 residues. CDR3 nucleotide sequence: TGTGCCAGCAGTTTATGGGGGTTGGGACTAGCGTCCAGGGAGCAGTACTTC. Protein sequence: CASSLWGLGLASREQYF.

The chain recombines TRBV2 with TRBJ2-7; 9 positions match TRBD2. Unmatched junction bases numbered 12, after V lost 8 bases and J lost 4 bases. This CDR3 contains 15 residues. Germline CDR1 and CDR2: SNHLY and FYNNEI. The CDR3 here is CASDSPGTSRYEQYF. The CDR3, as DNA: TGTGCCAGCGATAGCCCCGGGACTAGCAGATACGAGCAGTACTTC. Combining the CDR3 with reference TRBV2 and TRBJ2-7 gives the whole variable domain EPEVTQTPSHQVTQMGQEVILRCVPISNHLYFYWYRQILGQKVEFLVSFYNNEISEKSEIFDDQFSVERPDGSNFTLKIRSTKLEDSAMYFCASDSPGTSRYEQYFGPGTRLTVT.

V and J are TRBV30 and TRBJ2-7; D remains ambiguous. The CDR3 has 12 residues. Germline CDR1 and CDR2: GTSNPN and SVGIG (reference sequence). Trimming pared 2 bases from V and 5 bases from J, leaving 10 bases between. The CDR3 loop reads CAWSTGFDEQYF. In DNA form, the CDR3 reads TGTGCCTGGAGTACTGGGTTTGACGAGCAGTACTTC.

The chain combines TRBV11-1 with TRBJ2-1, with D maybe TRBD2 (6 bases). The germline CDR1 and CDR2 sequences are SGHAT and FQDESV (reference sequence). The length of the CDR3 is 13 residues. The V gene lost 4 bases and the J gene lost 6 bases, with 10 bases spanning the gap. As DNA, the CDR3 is TGTGCCAGCAGCTCACGGGACTCCAATGAGCAGTTCTTC. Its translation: CASSSRDSNEQFF.

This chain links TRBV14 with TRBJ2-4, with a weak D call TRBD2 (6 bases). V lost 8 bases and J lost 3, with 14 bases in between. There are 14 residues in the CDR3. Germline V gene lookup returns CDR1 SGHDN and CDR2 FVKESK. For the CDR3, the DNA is TGTGCCAGCCGAAACGGGAGAGGCAAAAACATTCAGTACTTC. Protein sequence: CASRNGRGKNIQYF.

This chain's CDR3 is CSVERRGGYNEQFF. The CDR3 nucleotides read TGCAGCGTTGAAAGGAGGGGAGGCTACAATGAGCAGTTCTTC. This chain joins TRBV29-1 and TRBJ2-1; D is possibly TRBD2 (6 bases). This CDR3 contains 14 residues. Trimming removed 2 bases at V and 3 bases at J, with 11 bases between. From germline, CDR1 is SQVTM and CDR2 ANQGSEA.

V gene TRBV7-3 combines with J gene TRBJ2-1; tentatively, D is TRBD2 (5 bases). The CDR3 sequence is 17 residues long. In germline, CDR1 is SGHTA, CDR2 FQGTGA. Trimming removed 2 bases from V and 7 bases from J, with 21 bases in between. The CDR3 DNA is TGTGCCAGCAGCTTACCTCGTGACTCCTCCACGGGGAATGAGCAGTTCTTC. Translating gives CASSLPRDSSTGNEQFF.

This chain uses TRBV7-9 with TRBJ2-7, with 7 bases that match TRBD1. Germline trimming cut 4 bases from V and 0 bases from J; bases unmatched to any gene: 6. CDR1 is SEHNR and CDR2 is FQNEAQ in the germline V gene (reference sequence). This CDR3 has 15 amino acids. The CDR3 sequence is CASSSPGQSSYEQYF. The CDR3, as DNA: TGTGCCAGCAGCTCACCGGGACAGAGCTCCTACGAGCAGTACTTC.

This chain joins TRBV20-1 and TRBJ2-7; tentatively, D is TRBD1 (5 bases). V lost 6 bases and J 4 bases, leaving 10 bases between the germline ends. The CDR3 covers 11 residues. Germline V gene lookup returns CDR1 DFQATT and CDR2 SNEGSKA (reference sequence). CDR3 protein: CSAQDKYEQYF. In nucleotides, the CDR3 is TGCAGTGCGCAGGACAAATACGAGCAGTACTTC.

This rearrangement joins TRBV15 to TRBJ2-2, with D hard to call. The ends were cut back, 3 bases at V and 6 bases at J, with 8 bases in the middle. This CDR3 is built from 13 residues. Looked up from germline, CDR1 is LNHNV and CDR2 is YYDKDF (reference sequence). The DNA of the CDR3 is TGTGCCACCAGCAGGAGTTGGGCCGGGGAGCTGTTTTTT. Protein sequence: CATSRSWAGELFF.

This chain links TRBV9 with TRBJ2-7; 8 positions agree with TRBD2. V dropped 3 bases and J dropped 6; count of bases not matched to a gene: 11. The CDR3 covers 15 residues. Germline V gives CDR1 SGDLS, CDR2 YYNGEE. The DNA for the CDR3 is TGTGCCAGCAGCGCCTCCCGGACTAGCAGTGTCGAGCAGTACTTC. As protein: CASSASRTSSVEQYF.

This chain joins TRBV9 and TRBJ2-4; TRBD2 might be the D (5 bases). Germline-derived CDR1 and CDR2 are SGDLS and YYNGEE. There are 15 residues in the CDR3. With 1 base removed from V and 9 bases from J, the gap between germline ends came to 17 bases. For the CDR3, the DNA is TGTGCCAGCAGCGTATTCGACAAGCGGCGGATCATTCAGTACTTC. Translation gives CASSVFDKRRIIQYF.

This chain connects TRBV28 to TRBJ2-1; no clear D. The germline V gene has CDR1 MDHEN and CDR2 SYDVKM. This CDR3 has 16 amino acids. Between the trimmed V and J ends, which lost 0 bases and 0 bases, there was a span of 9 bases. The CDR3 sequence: CASSLWAENSYNEQFF. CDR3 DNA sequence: TGTGCCAGCAGTTTATGGGCGGAAAACTCCTACAATGAGCAGTTCTTC.

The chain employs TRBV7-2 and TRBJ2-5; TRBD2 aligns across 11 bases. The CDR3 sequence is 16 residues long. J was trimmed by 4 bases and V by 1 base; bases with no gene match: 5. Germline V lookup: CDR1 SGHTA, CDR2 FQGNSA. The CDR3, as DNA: TGTGCCAGCAGCTTAGAGCTAGCGGGAGGAAGAGAGACCCAGTACTTC. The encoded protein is CASSLELAGGRETQYF. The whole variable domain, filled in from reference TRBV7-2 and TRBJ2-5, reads GAGVSQSPSNKVTEKGKDVELRCDPISGHTALYWYRQSLGQGLEFLIYFQGNSAPDKSGLPSDRFSAERTGGSVSTLTIQRTQQEDSAVYLCASSLELAGGRETQYFGPGTRLLVL.

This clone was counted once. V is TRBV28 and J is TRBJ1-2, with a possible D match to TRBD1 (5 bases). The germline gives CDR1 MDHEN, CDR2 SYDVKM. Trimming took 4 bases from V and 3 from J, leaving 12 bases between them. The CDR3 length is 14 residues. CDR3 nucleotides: TGTGCCAGCAGTTCCCAGTCGGGGCACTATGGCTACACCTTC. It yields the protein CASSSQSGHYGYTF.